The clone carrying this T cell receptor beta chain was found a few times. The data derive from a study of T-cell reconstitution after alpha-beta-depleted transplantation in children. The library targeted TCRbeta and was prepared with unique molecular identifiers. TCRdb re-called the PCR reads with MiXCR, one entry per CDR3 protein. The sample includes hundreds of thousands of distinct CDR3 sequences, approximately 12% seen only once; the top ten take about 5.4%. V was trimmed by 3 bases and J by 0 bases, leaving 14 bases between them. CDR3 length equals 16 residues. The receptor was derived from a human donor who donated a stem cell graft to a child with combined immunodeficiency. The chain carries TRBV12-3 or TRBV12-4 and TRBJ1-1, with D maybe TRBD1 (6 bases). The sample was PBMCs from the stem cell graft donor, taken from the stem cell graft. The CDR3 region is CASSFLGGTMNTEAFF. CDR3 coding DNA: TGTGCCAGCAGTTTTTTGGGCGGGACAATGAACACTGAAGCTTTCTTT.